The TCR beta chain under discussion was sequenced for a study of shared clonotypes between healthy human individuals. Points from the study as a whole: Donors were few, which limited the genetic and exposure-history diversity represented.

Terminally differentiated effector memory CD45RA+ cells were excluded by CCR7 positive selection of CD45RO-negative cells. A word on this clone: Its antigen is still unknown.

Using immunoSEQ multiplex PCR, the repertoire was profiled, and TCRdb retains in-frame clones only, with some absent. The data contain 760,000 or so clones, 95% to 97% of them seen just once; the ten biggest clones take up less than 0.25%. Between the trimmed V and J ends, which lost 8 bases and 5 bases, there was a span of 16 bases. Looked up from germline, CDR1 is LNHNV and CDR2 is YYDKDF (reference sequence). The CDR3 consists of 14 residues. This chain uses TRBV15 with TRBJ2-1; D is possibly TRBD2 (5 bases). Sequencing was done on a sample of naive CD8+ T cells sorted from blood. The sequence derives from a man younger than 45 in good health. The CDR3 DNA follows: TGTGCCACCGGACCCCGGACTTATGACAATGAGCAGTTCTTC. It yields the protein CATGPRTYDNEQFF.